The 18 T cell receptor beta chains below come from one sample, sequenced in a study of identical twins. TCRdb analysed the 5' RACE reads with MiXCR anew, one entry per CDR3 protein. The sample yields some 1,600,000 distinct CDR3 sequences, roughly 35% seen once. Sequencing used cord blood. The origin of the receptors is a newborn girl in good health.

The V and J genes are TRBV20-1 and TRBJ1-3; D is ambiguous. The V gene lost 6 bases and the J gene lost 0 bases, with 12 bases spanning the gap. CDR3 length: 14 amino acids. In germline, CDR1 is DFQATT, CDR2 SNEGSKA (reference sequence). The CDR3 DNA follows: TGCAGTGCCCCCTGGGCGCACTCTGGAAACACCATATATTTT. It codes for CSAPWAHSGNTIYF.

The chain carries TRBV7-2 and TRBJ2-7; TRBD2 matches 12 bases. The tail of the sequence fits TRBJ2-5 better, so the J call may be wrong. The germline V gene encodes CDR1 SGHTA and CDR2 FQGNSA. The CDR3 runs to 15 residues. The CDR3: CASSPTSGSWKTQYF. The CDR3 nucleotides are TGTGCCAGCAGCCCGACTAGCGGGAGTTGGAAGACCCAGTACTTC.

A note on this clonotype: One end of the junction is discordant with germline, which a read error may explain. This chain uses TRBV28 with TRBJ2-1, with a tentative D call TRBD2 (5 bases). The CDR3 contains 16 residues. The germline V gene encodes CDR1 MDHEN and CDR2 SYDVKM. CDR3 loop: CAGSPRRLPPGYEQFF. The CDR3 coding sequence is TGTGCCGGCAGTCCCCGTCGACTCCCCCCGGGGTATGAGCAGTTCTTC. Supplemented by reference TRBV28 and TRBJ2-1, the full variable domain reads DVKVTQSSRYLVKRTGEKVFLECVQDMDHENMFWYRQDPGLGLRLIYFSYDVKMKEKGDIPEGYSVSREKKERFSLILESASTNQTSMYLCAGSPRRLPPGYEQFFGPGTRLTVL.

This clonotype was picked up a small number of times. The chain joins TRBV28 to TRBJ2-7, with 8 positions matching TRBD1. The CDR3 has 15 amino acids. With V trimmed by 4 bases and J by 3 bases, 8 bases remained unmatched. Per germline, CDR1 MDHEN and CDR2 SYDVKM. CDR3 region: CASSSDRQGYYEQYF. CDR3 coding DNA: TGTGCCAGCAGTTCAGATCGACAGGGGTACTACGAGCAGTACTTC. Together with reference TRBV28 and TRBJ2-7, the CDR3 gives the full variable domain: DVKVTQSSRYLVKRTGEKVFLECVQDMDHENMFWYRQDPGLGLRLIYFSYDVKMKEKGDIPEGYSVSREKKERFSLILESASTNQTSMYLCASSSDRQGYYEQYFGPGTRLTVT.

This clonotype was counted between two and nine times. V is TRBV6-6 and J is TRBJ1-1, with D maybe TRBD1 (5 bases). V was shortened by 7 bases and J by 1 base, with 13 bases between the two germline ends. This CDR3 has 14 amino acids. The germline CDR1 and CDR2 sequences are MNHNY and SVGAGI (reference sequence). CDR3: CASIKTVGNTEAFF. CDR3 DNA: TGTGCCAGCATCAAGACAGTAGGGAACACTGAAGCTTTCTTT.

This clonotype was seen a handful of times. This chain links TRBV25-1 with TRBJ2-1; 7 bases are shared with TRBD2. V trimming: 1 base; J trimming: 7 bases; junction bases outside the gene matches: 1. The CDR3 has 13 amino acids. Germline V gene lookup returns CDR1 MGHDK and CDR2 SYGVNS. The CDR3 bases are TGTGCCAGCAGTGAATGGGGGGGAAATGAGCAGTTCTTC. It is translated as CASSEWGGNEQFF. The full variable domain, in which reference TRBV25-1 and TRBJ2-1 provide the parts outside the CDR3, is EADIYQTPRYLVIGTGKKITLECSQTMGHDKMYWYQQDPGMELHLIHYSYGVNSTEKGDLSSESTVSRIRTEHFPLTLESARPSHTSQYLCASSEWGGNEQFFGPGTRLTVL.

This clonotype was seen only a few times. This chain connects TRBV28 to TRBJ2-1; D ambiguous. This CDR3 is 15 amino acids long. The V end was cut by 6 bases, the J end by 0 bases, with 12 bases between. The germline gives CDR1 MDHEN, CDR2 SYDVKM. In DNA, the CDR3 is TGTGCCAGCAGCACGGTGTGGAGCTCCTACAATGAGCAGTTCTTC. Translating it yields CASSTVWSSYNEQFF.

The chain recombines TRBV24-1 with TRBJ2-1, with no clear D. This CDR3 is 16 amino acids long. Germline CDR1 is KGHDR and CDR2 is SFDVKD. V gave up 2 bases and J gave up 2 bases, with 12 bases separating them. The CDR3 DNA reads as TGTGCCACCAGTGATTCCCGGGTCCCAACCTACAATGAGCAGTTCTTC. It codes for CATSDSRVPTYNEQFF.

This clonotype was found a few times. The V call is TRBV20-1, the J call TRBJ1-5; D call uncertain. The CDR3 has 16 amino acids. Looked up from germline, CDR1 is DFQATT and CDR2 is SNEGSKA (reference sequence). V dropped 3 bases and J dropped 0 bases, with 15 bases sitting between them. CDR3 sequence (DNA): TGCAGTGCTAGGACCCGAGGCATACATAGCAATCAGCCCCAGCATTTT. It encodes CSARTRGIHSNQPQHF.

This clonotype has only a few counts. CDR3 bases: TGTGCCAGCAGCTTATTAGGACAGGCATCGGGCTTGGACTATGGCTACACCTTC. This gives the protein CASSLLGQASGLDYGYTF. The chain employs TRBV13 and TRBJ1-2; 7 bases are a match to TRBD1. CDR3 size: 18 residues. V was clipped by 2 bases and J by 3 bases; unmatched bases: 15. CDR1 is PRHDT and CDR2 is FYEKMQ in the germline V gene (reference sequence).

CDR3 amino acids: CSARAGGVQPQHF. The CDR3 region has the DNA TGCAGTGCTAGAGCAGGGGGGGTCCAGCCCCAGCATTTT. The chain combines TRBV20-1 with TRBJ1-5; 7 bases align to TRBD1. This CDR3 is 13 amino acids long. Looked up from germline, CDR1 is DFQATT and CDR2 is SNEGSKA (reference sequence). V shed 1 base, J shed 7 bases, and the junction held 4 bases outside the gene matches.

This chain uses TRBV15 with TRBJ1-5; D is undetermined. CDR3 size: 16 residues. Trimming cost V 0 bases and J 4 bases, with 13 bases left between them. Per the germline V gene, CDR1 is LNHNV and CDR2 is YYDKDF (reference sequence). Here the CDR3 DNA reads TGTGCCACCAGCAGAGAATCCGTGCAGACTAATCAGCCCCAGCATTTT. It codes for CATSRESVQTNQPQHF.

This clonotype was detected a few times. Here the CDR3 DNA reads TGTGCCAGCAGCTTATTTAAGCGGCCAAGCACAGATACGCAGTATTTT. It specifies CASSLFKRPSTDTQYF. The rearrangement joins TRBV7-6 to TRBJ2-3; perhaps TRBD2 as D (5 bases). The CDR3 is 16 amino acids. Germline V CDR1 and CDR2: SGHVS, FNYEAQ. V dropped 2 bases and J dropped 0 bases, with 12 bases sitting between them.

This clonotype appeared a few times. The genes are TRBV6-2 or TRBV6-3 and TRBJ2-3; D remains ambiguous. This CDR3 contains 11 residues. Germline CDR1 MNHEY, CDR2 SVGEGT. With 9 bases removed from V and 5 bases from J, the gap between germline ends came to 9 bases. The CDR3 DNA is TGTGCCAGTGCGCGGATAGATACGCAGTATTTT. Its translation: CASARIDTQYF.

This rearrangement joins TRBV27 to TRBJ1-1; D gene uncertain. Germline V CDR1 and CDR2: MNHEY, SMNVEV (reference sequence). V was pared by 4 bases and J by 1 base, with 10 bases between. The CDR3 spans 14 residues. DNA of the CDR3: TGTGCCAGCAGTTATTGGGGTCGGAACACTGAAGCTTTCTTT. It specifies CASSYWGRNTEAFF.

This clonotype was recorded a few times. This rearrangement joins TRBV20-1 to TRBJ2-3, with unresolved D. This CDR3 contains 14 residues. V dropped 3 bases and J dropped 0 bases, with 10 bases sitting between them. Germline V CDR1 and CDR2: DFQATT, SNEGSKA (reference sequence). The CDR3: CSASRAGSTDTQYF. In DNA form, the CDR3 reads TGCAGTGCTAGCCGGGCCGGAAGCACAGATACGCAGTATTTT.

This clonotype appeared a single time. One end of the junction is discordant with germline, which a read error may explain. The rearrangement joins TRBV7-9 to TRBJ2-7; 8 positions agree with TRBD2. There are 14 residues in the CDR3. Germline lookup yields CDR1 SEHNR and CDR2 FQNEAQ (reference sequence). The CDR3 DNA reads as TGTGTCAGCAGCTCAGCAGCGGGAGCCTACGAGCAGTACTTC. Residues: CVSSSAAGAYEQYF.

This chain uses TRBV5-1 with TRBJ1-1, with TRBD1 matching 11 bases. J was trimmed by 7 bases and V by 3 bases; bases with no gene match: 5. The CDR3 has 14 amino acids. Looked up from germline, CDR1 is SGHRS and CDR2 is YFSETQ. CDR3 amino acids: CASSYGQGANEAFF. CDR3 DNA sequence: TGCGCCAGCAGCTATGGACAGGGGGCAAATGAAGCTTTCTTT.